This T cell receptor (beta chain) was recovered during a study of shared clonotypes between healthy human individuals. Here immunoSEQ multiplex PCR was the method, and the copy in TCRdb shows in-frame clones only, minus some. The sample yields some 2,100,000 clones, 90% to 96% seen once. In germline, CDR1 is MNHEY, CDR2 SVGAGI. There are 16 residues in the CDR3. V lost 3 bases, J lost 1 base, and 15 bases lay in between. The sample taken for sequencing was naive CD4+ T cells sorted from blood. The subset: CD45RA+ positively selected. The rearrangement joins TRBV6-5 to TRBJ1-1; D might be TRBD1 (6 bases). The source is a man aged 18 to 30 in good health. CDR3 nucleotides: TGTGCCAGCAGTTATTTAGGGGGGCGCGGGAACACTGAAGCTTTCTTT. This translates into CASSYLGGRGNTEAFF.